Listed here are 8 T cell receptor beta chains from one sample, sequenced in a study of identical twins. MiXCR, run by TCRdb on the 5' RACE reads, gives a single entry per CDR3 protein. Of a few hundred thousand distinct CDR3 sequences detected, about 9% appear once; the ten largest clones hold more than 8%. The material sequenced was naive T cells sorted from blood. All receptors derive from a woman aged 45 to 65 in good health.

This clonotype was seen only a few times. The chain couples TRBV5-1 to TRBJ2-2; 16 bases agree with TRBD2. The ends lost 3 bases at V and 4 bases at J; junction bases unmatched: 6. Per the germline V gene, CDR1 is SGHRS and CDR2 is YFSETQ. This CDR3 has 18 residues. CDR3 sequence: CASSSGLAGGPVTGELFF. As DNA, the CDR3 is TGCGCCAGCAGCTCGGGACTAGCGGGAGGGCCGGTCACCGGGGAGCTGTTTTTT.

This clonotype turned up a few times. DNA of the CDR3: TGCAGCGTCACGGGCGTCAATTTATACAATGAGCAGTTCTTC. This translates into CSVTGVNLYNEQFF. This chain uses TRBV29-1 with TRBJ2-1; D is uncertain. Between the trimmed V and J ends, which lost 6 bases and 4 bases, there was a span of 16 bases. Germline values: CDR1 SQVTM, CDR2 ANQGSEA. CDR3 length: 14 amino acids.

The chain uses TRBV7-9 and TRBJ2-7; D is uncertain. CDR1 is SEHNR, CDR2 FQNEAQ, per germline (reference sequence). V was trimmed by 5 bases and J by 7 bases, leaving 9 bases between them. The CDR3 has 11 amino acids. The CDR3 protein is CASSLMREQYF. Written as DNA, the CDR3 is TGTGCCAGCAGCCTTATGAGGGAGCAGTACTTC.

CDR3 DNA sequence: TGCAGCGTCGGGAATGGGTTAGAGACCCAGTACTTC. Its protein is CSVGNGLETQYF. J is TRBJ2-5 and V is TRBV29-1; D perhaps matches TRBD2 (5 bases). Germline assignment: CDR1 SQVTM and CDR2 ANQGSEA. The CDR3 is 12 amino acids. Deletions cut 6 bases from V and 4 bases from J, with 12 bases between.

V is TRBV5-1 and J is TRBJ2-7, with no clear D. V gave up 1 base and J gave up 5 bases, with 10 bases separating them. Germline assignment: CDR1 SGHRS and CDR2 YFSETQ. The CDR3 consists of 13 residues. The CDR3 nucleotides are TGCGCCAGCAGCTTGTTGCCGTCGAACGAGCAGTACGTC. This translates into CASSLLPSNEQYV.

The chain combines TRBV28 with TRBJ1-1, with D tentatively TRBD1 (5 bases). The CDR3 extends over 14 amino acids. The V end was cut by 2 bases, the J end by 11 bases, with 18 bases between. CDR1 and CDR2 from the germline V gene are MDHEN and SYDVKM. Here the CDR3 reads CASSLGTGGFWAFF. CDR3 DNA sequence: TGTGCCAGCAGTTTAGGAACAGGCGGGTTTTGGGCTTTCTTT.

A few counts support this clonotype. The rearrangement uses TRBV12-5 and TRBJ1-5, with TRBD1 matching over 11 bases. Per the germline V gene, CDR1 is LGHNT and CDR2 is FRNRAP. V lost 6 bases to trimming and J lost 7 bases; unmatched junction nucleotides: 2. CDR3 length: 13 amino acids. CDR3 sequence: CASGWTGGQPQHF. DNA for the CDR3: TGTGCTAGTGGCTGGACAGGGGGCCAGCCCCAGCATTTT.

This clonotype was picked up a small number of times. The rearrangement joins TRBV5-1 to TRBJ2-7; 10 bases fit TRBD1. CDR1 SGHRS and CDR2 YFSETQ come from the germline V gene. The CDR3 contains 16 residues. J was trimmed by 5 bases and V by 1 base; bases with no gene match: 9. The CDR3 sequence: CASSLRGQGQGDEQYF. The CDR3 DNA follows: TGCGCCAGCAGCTTGCGGGGACAGGGGCAAGGGGACGAGCAGTACTTC.